This section outlines one T cell receptor (beta chain) sequence together with its context. Antigen specificity is unknown. The CDR3 has 17 amino acids. CDR1 is SGHTA and CDR2 is FQGNSA in the germline V gene. V lost 1 base and J 1 base, leaving 11 bases between the germline ends. This sample stems from a study of blood T cell dynamics during melanoma immunotherapy. For the study at large: Patients with metastatic melanoma got pembrolizumab or nivolumab-ipilimumab as first-line care. Study results and caveats: PBMC repertoires of eventual disease-control patients split at W3 into clonality or diversity gains.

DNA loading was fixed at approximately 0.35 ug for all bulk PBMC samples. The assay was immunoSEQ multiplex PCR, and TCRdb's table has in-frame clones only and misses some. Seen here are about 8,500 clones, over 65% observed once, and the top ten hold 1.2%. As for time point: pre-treatment baseline. At 12 weeks after first infusion, RECIST 1.1 defined response for most patients. V usage is TRBV7-2 and J usage is TRBJ1-6; tentatively, D is TRBD1 (6 bases). The sample here was blood, taken from a patient treated with checkpoint blockade. The origin of this receptor is a human donor with melanoma. The CDR3 DNA reads as TGTGCCAGCAGCTTAGTAAGGGGGGAGTCCTATAATTCACCCCTCCACTTT. It yields the protein CASSLVRGESYNSPLHF.